This T cell receptor (beta chain) derives from a study of blood T cells in healthy people across ages. Study findings and constraints: A roughly linear age-dependent decrease characterized TCR beta diversity per million T cells.

A J-beta primer mix and a sample-barcoded 5' primer were used in a second PCR of roughly 6 to 12 cycles. TCRdb independently ran MiXCR on the 5' RACE reads; one entry per CDR3 protein. The table lists hundreds of thousands of distinct CDR3 sequences, about 28% of them singletons. CDR3 length: 15 residues. The junction had 4 bases not matched to a gene; V was cut back by 4 bases and J by 3 bases. Germline CDR1 reads LGHNA; CDR2 reads YSLEER. This clonotype has at least ten counts. Its antigen is unknown. Donor samples were obtained from healthy Caucasian individuals from Russia, aged about 6 to 95. The chain carries TRBV4-3 and TRBJ2-1; 9 bases fit TRBD1. This sequence was found in a woman older than 75 in good health. Sequenced input: blood. The CDR3 bases are TGCGCCAGCAGCCTCCGGGACAGGGACTACAATGAGCAGTTCTTC. Translation gives CASSLRDRDYNEQFF.